This TCR beta chain came from a study of blood T cell repertoires in COVID-19. About the research overall: There were acute and convalescent COVID-19 samples, and they came from the United States, Italy and Spain. The cDNA or gDNA used as material had been derived from T cells, B-cell-depleted T cells, or PBMCs.

CDR1 is MNHEY, CDR2 SVGAGI, per germline. This CDR3 is 15 amino acids long. V was clipped by 8 bases and J by 4 bases, with 19 bases between them. In the source study's methods: Reference gene primer amplification gave nucleated cell count estimates. The method was immunoSEQ multiplex PCR; TCRdb's version includes in-frame clones alone and lacks a portion of them. V and J calls and clone size come straight from that table; D and trimming were deduced from the DNA. The sample has around 130,000 clones, around 76% seen once. The sample was peripheral blood. This clonotype was obtained from a human donor in a cohort sampled during active COVID-19. The chain recombines TRBV6-5 with TRBJ2-3; the D gene is possibly TRBD2 (6 bases). CDR3 region: CASRMTSGGPDTQYF. DNA of the CDR3: TGTGCCAGCCGGATGACTAGTGGAGGCCCAGATACGCAGTATTTT.